A single sample gave rise to the 31 T cell receptor beta chains below, sequenced in a study of cytomegalovirus exposure and HLA in healthy donors. Primers included in the PCR were 60 Vbeta and 13 Jbeta primers. Some clones are missing from TCRdb's copy, which holds only in-frame ones; the method was immunoSEQ multiplex PCR. This table has around 70,000 clones, less than 70% appearing once. The sequenced sample was PBMCs. The receptors stem from a man younger than 40 in good health and CMV-seronegative.

Comments on this clone: A junction boundary mismatches the germline segment, possibly from a read error. Other nucleotide sequences in the sample specify the same CDR3. The rearrangement links TRBV15 to TRBJ1-1; tentatively, D is TRBD1 (6 bases). Per germline, CDR1 LNHNV and CDR2 YYDKDF (reference sequence). This CDR3 is 15 amino acids long. The CDR3 spells CATSREDSMNTEAFF. The CDR3 DNA sequence: TGTGCCACCAGCAGAGAGGACAGTATGAACACTGAGGCTTTCTTT.

CDR3 coding DNA: TGTGCCAGCAGCCAAGGCCAGGCTTACTCCTACGAGCAGTACTTC. Residues: CASSQGQAYSYEQYF. V usage is TRBV14 and J usage is TRBJ2-7; D unclear. V shed 1 base and J shed 0 bases, with 10 bases lying between them. Germline loops: CDR1 SGHDN, CDR2 FVKESK. This CDR3 region has 15 residues.

The sample holds a few counts of this clone. The rearrangement uses TRBV29-1 and TRBJ1-2; tentative D call: TRBD1 (6 bases). CDR1 SQVTM and CDR2 ANQGSEA come from the germline V gene. V lost 7 bases and J 0 bases, leaving 12 bases between the germline ends. This CDR3 spans 13 amino acids. This CDR3 reads CSATGISNYGYTF. CDR3 coding DNA: TGCAGCGCTACAGGGATATCTAACTATGGCTACACCTTC.

The J gene is TRBJ2-7, the V gene TRBV7-8, with 7 bases identical to TRBD1. J gave up 7 bases and V 0 bases, and 6 bases lay outside the gene matches. The CDR3 is 14 residues long. Germline values: CDR1 SGHVS, CDR2 FQNEAQ. The CDR3 bases are TGTGCCAGCAGCTTAGCCCTGACAGGGTGGGAGCAGTACTTC. It encodes CASSLALTGWEQYF.

This clone has a handful of counts. The chain has TRBV2 and TRBJ1-1, with 10 bases that match TRBD1. CDR3 length: 14 amino acids. The junction had 6 bases not matched to a gene; V was cut back by 6 bases and J by 5 bases. Germline V gives CDR1 SNHLY, CDR2 FYNNEI. CDR3 sequence reads: CASRRTGGLTEAFF. Written as DNA, the CDR3 is TGTGCCAGCAGGAGGACAGGGGGTCTGACTGAAGCTTTCTTT.

The chain uses TRBV6-6 and TRBJ1-5, with a possible D match to TRBD1 (5 bases). Per germline, CDR1 MNHNY and CDR2 SVGAGI (reference sequence). Between the trimmed V and J ends, which lost 4 bases and 2 bases, there was a span of 12 bases. This CDR3 spans 15 amino acids. The CDR3 loop reads CASSLIAGGNQPQHF. The CDR3 DNA reads as TGTGCCAGCAGTTTGATCGCGGGGGGCAATCAGCCCCAGCATTTT.

The rearrangement uses TRBV5-1 and TRBJ2-3, with unresolved D. CDR1 is SGHRS, CDR2 YFSETQ, per germline. The CDR3 covers 13 residues. V was clipped by 3 bases and J by 3 bases, with 8 bases between them. This CDR3 reads CASSSGATDTQYF. CDR3 nucleotides: TGCGCCAGCAGCTCAGGTGCTACAGATACGCAGTATTTT. The entire variable domain, with the rest obtained from reference TRBV5-1 and TRBJ2-3, is as follows: KAGVTQTPRYLIKTRGQQVTLSCSPISGHRSVSWYQQTPGQGLQFLFEYFSETQRNKGNFPGRFSGRQFSNSRSEMNVSTLELGDSALYLCASSSGATDTQYFGPGTRLTVL.

The chain joins TRBV29-1 to TRBJ1-5; D unclear. The CDR3 is 13 amino acids. Trimming took 1 base from V and 6 from J, leaving 10 bases between them. Per the germline V gene, CDR1 is SQVTM and CDR2 is ANQGSEA. CDR3 residues: CSVEGGGGQPQHF. Written as DNA, the CDR3 is TGCAGCGTTGAAGGAGGTGGTGGTCAGCCCCAGCATTTT.

The CDR3 is CSVGDRLGETQYF. In DNA form, the CDR3 reads TGCAGCGTCGGAGACAGGTTAGGGGAGACCCAGTACTTC. This chain connects TRBV29-1 to TRBJ2-5; weak D call: TRBD1 (6 bases). The CDR3 consists of 13 residues. CDR1 and CDR2 from the germline V gene are SQVTM and ANQGSEA. V lost 6 bases and J lost 5, with 16 bases in between.

This clone was observed a single time. The chain recombines TRBV6-5 with TRBJ1-1; maybe TRBD1 (5 bases). Germline V gene data show CDR1 as MNHEY and CDR2 as SVGAGI. The length of the CDR3 is 15 residues. Trimming took 6 bases from V and 0 from J, leaving 14 bases between them. The CDR3 nucleotides read TGTGCCAGCAGAGGACTAGACAGCATGAACACTGAAGCTTTCTTT. Its protein product is CASRGLDSMNTEAFF.

The chain carries TRBV6-5 and TRBJ1-4; weak D call: TRBD1 (5 bases). V gave up 4 bases and J gave up 8 bases, with 11 bases separating them. The CDR3 extends over 13 amino acids. The germline gives CDR1 MNHEY, CDR2 SVGAGI. DNA of the CDR3: TGTGCCAGCAGTTCCCGGACAAGAGAAAAACTGTTTTTT. Translating gives CASSSRTREKLFF.

The chain joins TRBV30 to TRBJ1-4; D not resolved. Trimming took off 0 bases at V and 0 bases at J, with 8 bases between the two ends. The CDR3 sequence is 15 residues long. CDR1 is GTSNPN and CDR2 is SVGIG in the germline V gene (reference sequence). CDR3 residues: CAWSVPGATNEKLFF. CDR3 nucleotide sequence: TGTGCCTGGAGTGTCCCGGGAGCAACTAATGAAAAACTGTTTTTT.

This clone was observed a handful of times. This chain uses TRBV2 with TRBJ1-4; D gene uncertain. The germline V gene has CDR1 SNHLY and CDR2 FYNNEI. The CDR3 extends over 13 amino acids. V lost 10 bases and J lost 8, with 17 bases in between. The CDR3 protein is CATDNVRGEKLFF. The CDR3 DNA is TGTGCCACCGATAACGTACGCGGGGAAAAACTGTTTTTT.

The chain carries TRBV6-5 and TRBJ1-4, with TRBD1 matching over 7 bases. Trimming at V came to 5 bases and at J to 3 bases, leaving 3 bases not matched to a gene. Germline values: CDR1 MNHEY, CDR2 SVGAGI. The CDR3 is 14 amino acids. The DNA for the CDR3 is TGTGCCAGCAGTCCCACAGGGGCTAATGAAAAACTGTTTTTT. Translation: CASSPTGANEKLFF.

The V and J genes are TRBV4-1 and TRBJ2-5; D possibly corresponds to TRBD1 (5 bases). Germline V gene data show CDR1 as MGHRA and CDR2 as YSYEKL. Trimming removed 2 bases at V and 2 bases at J, with 12 bases between. The CDR3 spans 15 residues. CDR3 sequence (DNA): TGCGCCAGCAGCCAAAACACACAGGTACAAGAGACCCAGTACTTC. This codes for CASSQNTQVQETQYF.

This clone was seen more than once but under ten times. V gene TRBV19 combines with J gene TRBJ2-7, with 9 bases matching TRBD1. Germline V gene sequence: CDR1 LNHDA, CDR2 SQIVND (reference sequence). CDR3 length: 14 residues. Unmatched junction bases numbered 3, after V lost 5 bases and J lost 1 base. The CDR3 reads CASSGTGISYEQYF. The DNA of the CDR3 is TGTGCCAGTAGTGGGACAGGGATATCCTACGAGCAGTACTTC.

The rearrangement joins TRBV29-1 to TRBJ1-2; weak D call: TRBD1 (5 bases). CDR3 length equals 16 residues. Trimming shortened V by 4 bases and J by 2 bases, and 20 bases separated the two germline ends. Per germline, CDR1 SQVTM and CDR2 ANQGSEA. The CDR3: CSVVGGRGDPNYGYTF. In DNA, the CDR3 is TGCAGCGTTGTGGGGGGACGGGGGGACCCAAACTATGGCTACACCTTC. Based on the CDR3 plus reference TRBV29-1 and TRBJ1-2, the full variable domain is SAVISQKPSRDICQRGTSLTIQCQVDSQVTMMFWYRQQPGQSLTLIATANQGSEATYESGFVIDKFPISRPNLTFSTLTVSNMSPEDSSIYLCSVVGGRGDPNYGYTFGSGTRLTVV.

This clone was observed a handful of times. This sequence joins TRBV6-1 and TRBJ2-5, with D unclear. CDR1 is MNHNS and CDR2 is SASEGT in the germline V gene. There are 13 residues in the CDR3. Trimming took 1 base from V and 5 from J, leaving 8 bases between them. The CDR3 nucleotides are TGTGCCAGCAGTGAAGATACCGGGGAGACCCAGTACTTC. Translation gives CASSEDTGETQYF.

The chain recombines TRBV4-2 with TRBJ1-1; 10 bases line up with TRBD1. CDR1 and CDR2 (germline): LGHNA, YNFKEQ. The trim removed 3 bases at V and 1 base at J, leaving 5 bases unmatched. The CDR3 extends over 16 amino acids. CDR3 DNA: TGTGCCAGCAGCCAGGGGGGGGACAGGGGGAACACTGAAGCTTTCTTT. This translates into CASSQGGDRGNTEAFF.

The rearrangement uses TRBV10-3 and TRBJ2-1; 10 bases are a match to TRBD2. Trimming took 3 bases from V and 6 from J; bases not matched to a gene: 8. CDR1 is ENHRY and CDR2 is SYGVKD in the germline V gene. The length of the CDR3 is 16 residues. The CDR3 nucleotides are TGTGCCATCAGTGATGAGTCACTAGCGGGGCTCAATGAGCAGTTCTTC. This translates into CAISDESLAGLNEQFF.

This chain joins TRBV6-5 and TRBJ2-1, with D possibly being TRBD2 (5 bases). This CDR3 is built from 14 residues. V was shortened by 2 bases and J by 6 bases, with 11 bases between the two germline ends. CDR1 is MNHEY and CDR2 is SVGAGI in the germline V gene. The CDR3 DNA reads as TGTGCCAGCAGTTACACTAGAACGACCAATGAGCAGTTCTTC. It is translated as CASSYTRTTNEQFF.

The chain recombines TRBV4-1 with TRBJ1-1; no definite D call. The CDR3 length is 15 residues. In germline, CDR1 is MGHRA, CDR2 YSYEKL. V was pared by 4 bases and J by 1 base, with 13 bases between. The CDR3 region has the DNA TGCGCCAGCAGCCGAGCGGACGTAGCGAACACTGAAGCTTTCTTT. Its translation: CASSRADVANTEAFF.

This chain uses TRBV4-2 with TRBJ2-5; D gene uncertain. The germline V gene has CDR1 LGHNA and CDR2 YNFKEQ. V was cut by 0 bases and J by 5 bases, with 10 bases left in between. CDR3 size: 14 residues. This CDR3 is CASSQDQASETQYF. CDR3 in DNA: TGTGCCAGCAGCCAAGATCAGGCCTCTGAGACCCAGTACTTC.

This clone was recorded a few times. CDR3 DNA sequence: TGTGCCAGCAGCGTTCATAGGGAGGGGAGAAACTATGGCTACACCTTC. It specifies CASSVHREGRNYGYTF. The chain has TRBV9 and TRBJ1-2; possible D gene TRBD1, 5 bases. The germline gives CDR1 SGDLS, CDR2 YYNGEE. This CDR3 is 16 amino acids long. Trimming took 2 bases from V and 2 from J, leaving 16 bases between them. Full variable domain (outside the CDR3, taken from reference TRBV9 and TRBJ1-2): DSGVTQTPKHLITATGQRVTLRCSPRSGDLSVYWYQQSLDQGLQFLIQYYNGEERAKGNILERFSAQQFPDLHSELNLSSLELGDSALYFCASSVHREGRNYGYTFGSGTRLTVV.

V and J are TRBV30 and TRBJ2-1, with TRBD2 matching over 10 bases. The J segment lost 10 bases and the V segment lost 4 bases, leaving 7 bases of the junction unmatched. CDR3 length: 13 residues. Germline V gene data show CDR1 as GTSNPN and CDR2 as SVGIG (reference sequence). The CDR3: CAWNEAGGREQFF. In DNA form, the CDR3 reads TGTGCCTGGAATGAAGCGGGGGGGCGGGAGCAGTTCTTC.

This clone appeared a few times. This chain links TRBV7-8 with TRBJ2-3; TRBD1 is a possible D gene (7 bases). This CDR3 has 15 residues. Trimming took 8 bases from V and 2 from J, leaving 17 bases between them. Germline assignment: CDR1 SGHVS and CDR2 FQNEAQ. DNA for the CDR3: TGTGCCAGCCTCCTCAGGGGGGCCAACACAGATACGCAGTATTTT. It encodes CASLLRGANTDTQYF.

V and J are TRBV4-2 and TRBJ2-7, with 10 bases lining up with TRBD2. The CDR3 runs 15 residues. V dropped 4 bases and J dropped 3; count of bases not matched to a gene: 6. CDR1 and CDR2 from the germline V gene are LGHNA and YNFKEQ. Here the CDR3 reads CASSLLAGDFYEQYF. DNA for the CDR3: TGTGCCAGCAGCCTTCTAGCGGGGGATTTCTACGAGCAGTACTTC.

This chain connects TRBV2 to TRBJ2-6, with a weak D call TRBD2 (5 bases). V lost 4 bases and J 2 bases, leaving 6 bases between the germline ends. The CDR3 consists of 14 residues. Germline V CDR1 and CDR2: SNHLY, FYNNEI. CDR3 sequence reads: CASSVGAGANVLTF. CDR3 in DNA: TGTGCCAGCAGTGTGGGAGCTGGGGCCAACGTCCTGACTTTC.

The gene calls are TRBV9 and TRBJ2-2; 9 nucleotides align to TRBD2. The CDR3 extends over 17 amino acids. Trimming took 0 bases from V and 3 from J; bases not matched to a gene: 6. CDR1 and CDR2 from the germline V gene are SGDLS and YYNGEE. The CDR3 DNA reads as TGTGCCAGCAGCGTAGGGGGCGGGGGGGCGGACACCGGGGAGCTGTTTTTT. Translation gives CASSVGGGGADTGELFF.

The chain employs TRBV9 and TRBJ1-1; 7 positions agree with TRBD1. Germline trimming cut 3 bases from V and 5 bases from J; bases unmatched to any gene: 4. This CDR3 contains 13 residues. Germline loops: CDR1 SGDLS, CDR2 YYNGEE. The CDR3 spells CASSDQGVTEAFF. CDR3 DNA: TGTGCCAGCAGCGATCAGGGGGTAACTGAAGCTTTCTTT. The whole variable domain, remainder taken from reference TRBV9 and TRBJ1-1, is DSGVTQTPKHLITATGQRVTLRCSPRSGDLSVYWYQQSLDQGLQFLIQYYNGEERAKGNILERFSAQQFPDLHSELNLSSLELGDSALYFCASSDQGVTEAFFGQGTRLTVV.

The chain links TRBV7-2 to TRBJ2-5; possible D gene TRBD2, 5 bases. In germline, CDR1 is SGHTA, CDR2 FQGNSA. The CDR3 totals 13 residues. V dropped 6 bases and J dropped 5 bases, with 13 bases sitting between them. The CDR3 nucleotides are TGTGCCAGCAGAATCACCGGGGTGGAGACCCAGTACTTC. Amino acids: CASRITGVETQYF.